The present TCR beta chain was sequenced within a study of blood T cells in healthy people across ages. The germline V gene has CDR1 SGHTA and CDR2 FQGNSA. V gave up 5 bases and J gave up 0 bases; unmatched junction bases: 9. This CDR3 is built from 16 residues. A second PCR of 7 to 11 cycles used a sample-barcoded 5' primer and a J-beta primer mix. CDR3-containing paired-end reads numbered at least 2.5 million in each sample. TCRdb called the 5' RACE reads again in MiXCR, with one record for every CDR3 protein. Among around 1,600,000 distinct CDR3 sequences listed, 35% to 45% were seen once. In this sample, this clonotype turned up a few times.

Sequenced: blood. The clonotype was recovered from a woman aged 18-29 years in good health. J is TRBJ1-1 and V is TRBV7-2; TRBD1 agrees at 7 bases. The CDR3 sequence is CASSDRVVGMNTEAFF. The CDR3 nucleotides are TGTGCCAGCAGCGACAGGGTCGTCGGGATGAACACTGAAGCTTTCTTT.